Sequencing of this TCR beta chain was carried out in a study of cytomegalovirus exposure and HLA in healthy donors. For the study at large: Some 200 million T cells yielded roughly 100 million unique TCR beta sequences, as an earlier analysis found.

V gave up 5 bases and J gave up 1 base; unmatched junction bases: 1. The CDR3 is 16 residues long. Germline V gene lookup returns CDR1 SGHTA and CDR2 FQGNSA. Use of 60 Vbeta and 13 Jbeta primers characterized the PCR. The repertoire was sequenced with immunoSEQ multiplex PCR; TCRdb's copy has only in-frame clones and lacks some. The data contain some 200,000 clones, 55% to 65% of them singletons. As regards this clone: Its antigen is currently unknown.

Whole-study findings and limits: Earlier findings revealed that most TCR beta V segments proved productive either about 90% or about 30% of the time. In a later analysis, donors in an Asian-associated ancestry cluster reportedly had fewer N-insertions in productive TCRs than the cohort mean. Associated with cytomegalovirus, according to the listing, were 150 to 200 TCR beta chains.

The V gene is TRBV7-2, the J gene TRBJ2-1, with 14 bases lining up with TRBD2. Sequencing input: PBMCs. The clonotype originates from a man in his forties in good health and CMV-seronegative. CDR3 loop: CASSRTSGGSYNEQFF. As DNA, the CDR3 is TGTGCCAGCAGCCGGACTAGCGGGGGGTCCTACAATGAGCAGTTCTTC.